Each of the 2 T cell receptor beta chains below was sequenced from the same sample in a study of tumor-infiltrating lymphocytes in oesophageal squamous cell carcinoma. TCRdb fed the PCR reads into MiXCR, producing one record per CDR3 protein. The repertoire holds 23,000 or so distinct CDR3 sequences, with around 38% as singletons. Sequencing used esophageal tumor tissue. The source is a male donor with esophageal squamous cell carcinoma.

This clonotype was found many times. The V and J genes are TRBV10-2 and TRBJ1-2; D unclear. Looked up from germline, CDR1 is WSHSY and CDR2 is SAAADI. The CDR3 is made up of 13 amino acids. V lost 6 bases and J lost 4, with 12 bases in between. CDR3 loop: CASSPDGLYGYTF. The CDR3 coding sequence is TGCGCCAGCAGCCCAGACGGGCTCTATGGCTACACCTTC.

This chain uses TRBV7-6 with TRBJ2-1, with a weak D call TRBD2 (5 bases). Germline values: CDR1 SGHVS, CDR2 FNYEAQ. V was trimmed by 4 bases and J by 12 bases, leaving 13 bases between them. This CDR3 is 12 amino acids long. The CDR3 region is CASSSDYLGQFF. The CDR3 nucleotides are TGTGCCAGCAGCTCCGACTACCTCGGGCAGTTCTTC.